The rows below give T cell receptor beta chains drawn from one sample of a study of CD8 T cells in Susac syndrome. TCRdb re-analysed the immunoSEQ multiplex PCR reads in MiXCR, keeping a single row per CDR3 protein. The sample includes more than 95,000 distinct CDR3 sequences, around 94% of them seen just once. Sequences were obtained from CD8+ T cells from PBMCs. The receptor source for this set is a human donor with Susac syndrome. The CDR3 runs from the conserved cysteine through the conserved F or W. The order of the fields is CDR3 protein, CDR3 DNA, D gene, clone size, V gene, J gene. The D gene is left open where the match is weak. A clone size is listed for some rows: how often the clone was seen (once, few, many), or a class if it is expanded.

CDR3 protein: CASTSSLGTSDTQYF
CDR3 DNA: TGCGCCAGCACTAGTAGCCTCGGGACATCAGATACGCAGTATTTT
D gene: .
clone size: once
V gene: TRBV4-3
J gene: TRBJ2-3

CDR3 protein: CASSLYGGSYEQYF
CDR3 DNA: TGTGCCAGCAGTTTATATGGCGGGTCCTACGAGCAGTACTTC
D gene: .
clone size: .
V gene: TRBV27
J gene: TRBJ2-7

CDR3 protein: CASIIRGGETQYF
CDR3 DNA: TGTGCCAGCATCATCAGGGGAGGCGAGACCCAGTACTTC
D gene: .
clone size: .
V gene: TRBV28
J gene: TRBJ2-5

CDR3 protein: CASSYSSTVAQYF
CDR3 DNA: TGTGCCAGCAGTTACTCCAGCACCGTGGCCCAGTACTTC
D gene: .
clone size: .
V gene: TRBV6-5
J gene: TRBJ2-5

CDR3 protein: CASSQHATGIDFEKLFF
CDR3 DNA: TGCGCCAGCAGCCAACACGCTACAGGGATTGACTTTGAAAAACTGTTTTTT
D gene: .
clone size: .
V gene: TRBV4-1
J gene: TRBJ1-4

CDR3 protein: CASSLGGEFTGELFF
CDR3 DNA: TGTGCCAGCAGCTTGGGCGGCGAATTCACCGGGGAGCTGTTTTTT
D gene: .
clone size: .
V gene: TRBV5-6
J gene: TRBJ2-2

CDR3 protein: CAWSVIRLAGLYEQYF
CDR3 DNA: TGTGCCTGGAGTGTTATCAGACTAGCGGGACTCTACGAGCAGTACTTC
D gene: TRBD2
clone size: .
V gene: TRBV30
J gene: TRBJ2-7

CDR3 protein: CAWSVTGGMETQYF
CDR3 DNA: TGTGCCTGGAGCGTGACAGGGGGCATGGAGACCCAGTACTTC
D gene: TRBD1
clone size: once
V gene: TRBV30
J gene: TRBJ2-5

CDR3 protein: CASSQSAGFYEQYF
CDR3 DNA: TGTGCCAGCAGCCAGTCCGCGGGGTTCTACGAGCAGTACTTC
D gene: .
clone size: .
V gene: TRBV3-1
J gene: TRBJ2-7

CDR3 protein: CASSPTPRGIRSGANVLTF
CDR3 DNA: TGTGCCAGCTCACCGACACCCCGGGGGATACGCTCTGGGGCCAACGTCCTGACTTTC
D gene: .
clone size: .
V gene: TRBV18
J gene: TRBJ2-6

CDR3 protein: CSARVSGPPLGYNEQFF
CDR3 DNA: TGCAGTGCTAGAGTATCGGGACCCCCGCTGGGCTACAATGAGCAGTTCTTC
D gene: .
clone size: .
V gene: TRBV20-1
J gene: TRBJ2-1

CDR3 protein: CASSPDGTYSPLHF
CDR3 DNA: TGTGCCAGCAGTCCGGATGGGACCTATTCACCCCTCCACTTT
D gene: .
clone size: .
V gene: TRBV12-3/TRBV12-4
J gene: TRBJ1-6

CDR3 protein: CASRDGSGANVLTF
CDR3 DNA: TGTGCCAGCAGAGACGGGTCTGGGGCCAACGTCCTGACTTTC
D gene: .
clone size: .
V gene: TRBV7-6
J gene: TRBJ2-6

CDR3 protein: CASSSDGRGIKF
CDR3 DNA: TGTGCCAGCAGCTCGGATGGTCGTGGAATTAAATTT
D gene: .
clone size: .
V gene: TRBV5-6
J gene: TRBJ1-4

CDR3 protein: CASSQDQGAPNEQFF
CDR3 DNA: TGTGCCAGCAGCCAAGATCAGGGGGCGCCGAATGAGCAGTTCTTC
D gene: TRBD1
clone size: .
V gene: TRBV4-2
J gene: TRBJ2-1

CDR3 protein: CASSQDRDGAQETQYF
CDR3 DNA: TGCGCCAGCAGCCAAGACCGGGACGGGGCCCAAGAGACCCAGTACTTC
D gene: .
clone size: .
V gene: TRBV4-3
J gene: TRBJ2-5

CDR3 protein: CASSGFRNIQYF
CDR3 DNA: TGTGCCAGCAGCGGTTTCAGAAACATTCAGTACTTC
D gene: .
clone size: .
V gene: TRBV5-6
J gene: TRBJ2-4

CDR3 protein: CASTPSSEETQYF
CDR3 DNA: TGCGCCAGTACACCCTCTTCGGAGGAGACCCAGTACTTC
D gene: .
clone size: .
V gene: TRBV5-1
J gene: TRBJ2-5

CDR3 protein: CSAPTSGFPRGYTYNEQFF
CDR3 DNA: TGCAGTGCTCCTACTAGCGGGTTTCCCCGTGGGTACACTTACAATGAGCAGTTCTTC
D gene: TRBD2
clone size: .
V gene: TRBV20-1
J gene: TRBJ2-1

CDR3 protein: CASSGRDGTYEQYF
CDR3 DNA: TGTGCCAGCAGCGGCAGGGACGGTACCTACGAGCAGTACTTC
D gene: .
clone size: .
V gene: TRBV9
J gene: TRBJ2-7

CDR3 protein: CSVGPTANTGELFF
CDR3 DNA: TGCAGCGTTGGGCCTACCGCGAACACCGGGGAGCTGTTTTTT
D gene: .
clone size: .
V gene: TRBV29-1
J gene: TRBJ2-2

CDR3 protein: CASISGQLGYGYTF
CDR3 DNA: TGTGCCAGCATCTCCGGACAGCTCGGCTATGGCTACACCTTC
D gene: .
clone size: once
V gene: TRBV7-9
J gene: TRBJ1-2

CDR3 protein: CAWSMNTEAFF
CDR3 DNA: TGTGCCTGGTCTATGAACACTGAAGCTTTCTTT
D gene: .
clone size: few
V gene: TRBV30
J gene: TRBJ1-1

CDR3 protein: CSAPTPEGGSDTQYF
CDR3 DNA: TGCAGTGCTCCCACCCCAGAGGGGGGGTCAGATACGCAGTATTTT
D gene: .
clone size: .
V gene: TRBV20-1
J gene: TRBJ2-3

CDR3 protein: CASSQIQGRVNTEAFF
CDR3 DNA: TGCGCCAGCAGCCAAATTCAGGGGAGGGTGAACACTGAAGCTTTCTTT
D gene: .
clone size: .
V gene: TRBV4-1
J gene: TRBJ1-1

CDR3 protein: CATPDRAGGRETQYF
CDR3 DNA: TGTGCCACCCCGGATCGAGCGGGAGGGCGAGAGACCCAGTACTTC
D gene: TRBD2
clone size: .
V gene: TRBV24-1
J gene: TRBJ2-5

CDR3 protein: CASSHLTSGGPHGELFF
CDR3 DNA: TGTGCCAGCAGCCATTTAACTAGCGGGGGCCCTCACGGGGAGCTGTTTTTT
D gene: TRBD2
clone size: once
V gene: TRBV3-1
J gene: TRBJ2-2

CDR3 protein: CASATSGSHNEQFF
CDR3 DNA: TGTGCCAGCGCTACTAGCGGGAGCCACAATGAGCAGTTCTTC
D gene: TRBD2
clone size: .
V gene: TRBV6-5
J gene: TRBJ2-1

CDR3 protein: CASSQVGTGGSPLHF
CDR3 DNA: TGCGCCAGCAGCCAAGTGGGGACAGGGGGTTCACCCCTCCACTTT
D gene: TRBD1
clone size: .
V gene: TRBV4-1
J gene: TRBJ1-6

CDR3 protein: CASSIQSNEQFF
CDR3 DNA: TGTGCCAGCAGTATTCAGAGCAATGAGCAGTTCTTC
D gene: .
clone size: .
V gene: TRBV6-2/TRBV6-3
J gene: TRBJ2-1

CDR3 protein: CATSSTGTGNYEQYF
CDR3 DNA: TGTGCCACCAGCAGCACCGGGACAGGAAACTACGAGCAGTACTTC
D gene: TRBD1
clone size: .
V gene: TRBV15
J gene: TRBJ2-7

CDR3 protein: CAWSETGFGNTIYF
CDR3 DNA: TGTGCCTGGAGCGAAACAGGGTTTGGAAACACCATATATTTT
D gene: .
clone size: .
V gene: TRBV30
J gene: TRBJ1-3

CDR3 protein: CASSYGGPDDEQFF
CDR3 DNA: TGTGCCAGCAGCTATGGAGGGCCTGATGATGAGCAGTTCTTC
D gene: .
clone size: .
V gene: TRBV12-3/TRBV12-4
J gene: TRBJ2-1

CDR3 protein: CASSQVLSRDFEKLFF
CDR3 DNA: TGCGCCAGCAGCCAAGTACTCTCCAGGGATTTCGAAAAACTGTTTTTT
D gene: .
clone size: .
V gene: TRBV4-1
J gene: TRBJ1-4

CDR3 protein: CASSYTHRAEQYF
CDR3 DNA: TGCGCCAGCAGCTACACCCACAGGGCCGAGCAGTACTTC
D gene: .
clone size: .
V gene: TRBV4-1
J gene: TRBJ2-7

CDR3 protein: CSVSRTSGINTGELFF
CDR3 DNA: TGCAGCGTTTCTCGGACTAGCGGGATAAACACCGGGGAGCTGTTTTTT
D gene: TRBD2
clone size: once
V gene: TRBV29-1
J gene: TRBJ2-2

CDR3 protein: CASSLSSGPNEQYF
CDR3 DNA: TGTGCCAGCAGTTTGTCTAGCGGGCCCAACGAGCAGTACTTC
D gene: TRBD2
clone size: .
V gene: TRBV27
J gene: TRBJ2-7

CDR3 protein: CASNTGELFF
CDR3 DNA: TGTGCCAGTAACACCGGGGAGCTGTTTTTT
D gene: .
clone size: .
V gene: TRBV7-9
J gene: TRBJ2-2

CDR3 protein: CASSISIAEAFF
CDR3 DNA: TGTGCCAGCAGCATTTCCATAGCTGAAGCTTTCTTT
D gene: .
clone size: .
V gene: TRBV28
J gene: TRBJ1-1

CDR3 protein: CSARPGLGWGMNTEAFF
CDR3 DNA: TGCAGTGCTAGACCGGGCTTGGGGTGGGGGATGAACACTGAAGCTTTCTTT
D gene: .
clone size: .
V gene: TRBV20-1
J gene: TRBJ1-1

CDR3 protein: CASSPLDRTYQETQYF
CDR3 DNA: TGTGCCAGCTCACCACTCGATAGGACGTACCAAGAGACCCAGTACTTC
D gene: .
clone size: .
V gene: TRBV18
J gene: TRBJ2-5

CDR3 protein: CASSPGGYYGYTF
CDR3 DNA: TGTGCCAGCAGTCCAGGGGGCTACTATGGCTACACCTTC
D gene: TRBD1
clone size: few
V gene: TRBV12-3/TRBV12-4
J gene: TRBJ1-2

CDR3 protein: CSADVGTGELFF
CDR3 DNA: TGCAGTGCAGATGTGGGCACCGGGGAGCTGTTTTTT
D gene: .
clone size: .
V gene: TRBV20-1
J gene: TRBJ2-2

CDR3 protein: CASSEATSGTSGSSGPYEQYF
CDR3 DNA: TGTGCCAGCAGTGAAGCAACCTCCGGGACTAGCGGGAGTAGCGGACCCTACGAGCAGTACTTC
D gene: TRBD2
clone size: .
V gene: TRBV25-1
J gene: TRBJ2-7

CDR3 protein: CASSGSGGVTDTQYF
CDR3 DNA: TGTGCCAGCAGTGGCAGCGGGGGGGTTACAGATACGCAGTATTTT
D gene: TRBD2
clone size: .
V gene: TRBV6-5
J gene: TRBJ2-3

CDR3 protein: CASSTGLTSSYEQYF
CDR3 DNA: TGCGCCAGCAGCACGGGTCTGACTAGTTCCTACGAGCAGTACTTC
D gene: .
clone size: once
V gene: TRBV4-1
J gene: TRBJ2-7

CDR3 protein: CASSSPGPGSYYEQYF
CDR3 DNA: TGTGCCAGCAGTTCTCCGGGACCAGGATCTTACTACGAGCAGTACTTC
D gene: .
clone size: .
V gene: TRBV27
J gene: TRBJ2-7

CDR3 protein: CASGGESETQYF
CDR3 DNA: TGTGCCAGCGGGGGGGAATCAGAGACCCAGTACTTC
D gene: TRBD2
clone size: .
V gene: TRBV27
J gene: TRBJ2-5

CDR3 protein: CASSLPSRREAFF
CDR3 DNA: TGTGCCAGCTCACTCCCCTCTCGCAGGGAAGCTTTCTTT
D gene: .
clone size: .
V gene: TRBV18
J gene: TRBJ1-1

CDR3 protein: CASSQDLGASSYEQYF
CDR3 DNA: TGCGCCAGCAGCCAAGATCTGGGGGCGAGCTCCTACGAGCAGTACTTC
D gene: .
clone size: once
V gene: TRBV4-3
J gene: TRBJ2-7

CDR3 protein: CASSDEEGGEGNQPQHF
CDR3 DNA: TGTGCCAGCAGTGACGAGGAGGGAGGCGAGGGCAATCAGCCCCAGCATTTT
D gene: .
clone size: .
V gene: TRBV25-1
J gene: TRBJ1-5